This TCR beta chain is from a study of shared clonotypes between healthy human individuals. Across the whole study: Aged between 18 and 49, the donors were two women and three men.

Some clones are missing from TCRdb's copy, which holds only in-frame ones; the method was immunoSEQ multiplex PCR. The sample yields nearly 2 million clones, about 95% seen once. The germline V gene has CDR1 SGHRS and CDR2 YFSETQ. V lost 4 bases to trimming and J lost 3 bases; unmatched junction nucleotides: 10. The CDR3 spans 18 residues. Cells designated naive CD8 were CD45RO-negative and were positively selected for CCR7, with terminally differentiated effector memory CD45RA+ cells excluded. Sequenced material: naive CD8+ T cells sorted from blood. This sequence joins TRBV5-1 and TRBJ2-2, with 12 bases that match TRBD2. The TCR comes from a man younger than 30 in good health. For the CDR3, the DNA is TGCGCCAGCAGCGGAAGACTAGCGGGAGTCAAAGACACCGGGGAGCTGTTTTTT. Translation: CASSGRLAGVKDTGELFF.